This T cell receptor (beta chain) was sequenced in a study of blood T cell repertoires in COVID-19 (dated by TCRdb to about 2020). Broadly, across the study: The collaborator samples originated in the United States, Italy and Spain and spanned the acute and convalescent phases of COVID-19. The material from the prospective study consisted of cDNA or gDNA derived from T cells, B-cell-depleted T cells, or PBMCs. The dataset comprised deeply sampled blood TCRbeta repertoires from subjects exposed to, actively infected with, or recovered from COVID-19. The repertoires were released in a freely available public database meant as a resource for research on the immune response to SARS-CoV-2. Samples came from the ongoing ImmuneRACE study (first 160 participants) plus 1,254 subjects from 6 global collaborators. Nearly every sample came with metadata listing a de-identified subject ID, COVID-19 status, age in years and sex. Where HLA class I and class II types were available, the types were taken from metadata supplied by the sample provider, not from assay-based typing.

Notes on this clone: Its antigen is currently not known. Base qualities were left out, and no much larger clone turns up one base away.

The full study reports these points: How much clinical and demographic metadata was included differed by source and by participant, and the metadata was provided uncurated.

Whole blood was collected in K2EDTA tubes by collaborating institutions according to the institutions' own protocols. For TCRbeta analysis, collaborators shipped samples as frozen whole blood, isolated PBMCs, or DNA extracted from either of those sample types. TCRbeta CDR3 regions were amplified from genomic DNA using the immunoSEQ Assay, a bias-controlled multiplex PCR. As for the authors' bioinformatics: Within the assay, amplification of reference gene primers was used to estimate how many nucleated cells each sample contained. To quantify the absolute abundance of each unique TCRbeta CDR3 rearrangement, sequence reads were collapsed and filtered. For each sample, productive Simpson clonality was calculated as the square root of Simpson's diversity index across productive rearrangements. This is the immuneACCESS table as TCRdb keeps it, with only in-frame sequences that have V and J called. A part of the clones is gone; compared with another copy, unresolved V genes explain less than half, and the rest is unexplained. Clonal size and the V and J genes are those of that table, whereas D and trimming came from the DNA. The sample includes 120,000 or so clones, with 65% to 85% observed a single time. The ten largest make up about 5.4% of the sample.

V loses 8 bases at its end and J loses 0 bases; junction bases beyond the gene matches: 7. Based on the germline V gene, the CDR1 and CDR2 sequences are MNHEY and SVGAGI. CDR3 length: 15 amino acids, cysteine to phenylalanine. Only the CDR3 part of the read is kept: 45 bases, read in frame from the first base. The sequence was collected from an elderly man with active or convalescent COVID-19. Sequenced input: peripheral blood. The chain is made from TRBV6-5 and TRBJ1-5, with 7 bases matching TRBD1. The encoded CDR3 is CASRTTGNSNQPQHF. The DNA sequence reads TGTGCCAGCCGAACGACAGGGAATAGCAATCAGCCCCAGCATTTT.